The T cell receptor beta chain described here comes from a study of shared clonotypes between healthy human individuals. This clone was observed a single time. The CDR3 length is 16 residues. V trimming: 3 bases; J trimming: 6 bases; junction bases outside the gene matches: 12. The V gene's germline CDR1 is SGHTA and CDR2 FQGNSA. Sequenced by immunoSEQ multiplex PCR; TCRdb stores in-frame clones only, minus some. The table records roughly 2.6 million clones, over 85% of them present only once. What was sequenced was naive CD4+ T cells sorted from blood. Subset: CD45RA+ positively selected. The chain links TRBV7-2 to TRBJ1-1, with TRBD1 matching 8 bases. This TCR came from a man in his late teens or twenties in good health. CDR3 sequence: CASSFFGGQAHAEAFF. The CDR3 coding sequence is TGTGCCAGCAGCTTCTTTGGGGGACAGGCCCACGCTGAAGCTTTCTTT.